Listed below are T cell receptor beta chains from one sample, sequenced in a study of blood T cell repertoires in COVID-19. TCRdb's copy holds only in-frame clones and misses some; the assay was immunoSEQ multiplex PCR. The data hold 52,000 or so clones, with 76% observed a single time. The sequencing sample was made of peripheral blood. These receptors all come from a man aged 50-60 years with active or convalescent COVID-19. Each CDR3 is given with its conserved first and last residue. Fields, in order: J gene, V gene, CDR3 protein.

J: TRBJ1-4; V: TRBV2; CDR3: CASSEGDRAEKLFF
J: TRBJ2-3; V: TRBV10-1; CDR3: CASSDPTSGLNTDTQYF
J: TRBJ1-5; V: TRBV18; CDR3: CASSPSVGAAGQPQHF
J: TRBJ1-2; V: TRBV19; CDR3: CASSIRYTVGNYGYTF
J: TRBJ1-3; V: TRBV9; CDR3: CASSAQGAFSGNTIYF
J: TRBJ2-2; V: TRBV19; CDR3: CASSMGGRESTGELFF
J: TRBJ2-1; V: TRBV5-4; CDR3: CASSLKRGVSYNEQFF
J: TRBJ1-5; V: TRBV10-3; CDR3: CAISARQGGNQPQHF
J: TRBJ2-5; V: TRBV7-6; CDR3: CASRETSGRRGETQYF
J: TRBJ1-5; V: TRBV2; CDR3: CASNLVGGNQPQHF
J: TRBJ1-6; V: TRBV2; CDR3: CASREAPTSPLHF
J: TRBJ2-1; V: TRBV5-6; CDR3: CASSSGLAGFREQFF
J: TRBJ2-1; V: TRBV28; CDR3: CASSPPQGSSGTNNEQFF
J: TRBJ2-2; V: TRBV7-2; CDR3: CASSLRGGDTGELFF
J: TRBJ2-7; V: TRBV19; CDR3: CASSNRGFNYEQYF
J: TRBJ1-1; V: TRBV6-6; CDR3: CAITGRERAEAFF
J: TRBJ2-7; V: TRBV5-1; CDR3: CASSLAGQGGREQYF
J: TRBJ2-1; V: TRBV15; CDR3: CATSRDSGLGSYNEQFF
J: TRBJ1-1; V: TRBV5-1; CDR3: CASSFSGARTEAFF
J: TRBJ1-3; V: TRBV14; CDR3: CASSRVLVSSGNTIYF
J: TRBJ2-1; V: TRBV7-9; CDR3: CASSLHSGIDEQFF
J: TRBJ2-1; V: TRBV7-8; CDR3: CASSSTLTQRGVNEQFF
J: TRBJ2-2; V: TRBV5-1; CDR3: CASSLAVRDTGELFF
J: TRBJ1-5; V: TRBV20-1; CDR3: CSASHGGPYQPQHF
J: TRBJ1-1; V: TRBV10-3; CDR3: CAIREGPEAFF
J: TRBJ2-7; V: TRBV29-1; CDR3: CSVESDGTGIGEQYF
J: TRBJ1-6; V: TRBV3-1/TRBV3-2; CDR3: CASNRGGSPLHF
J: TRBJ2-3; V: TRBV27; CDR3: CASRSFLAGGSARADTQYF
J: TRBJ1-1; V: TRBV29-1; CDR3: CSVEGTGEAFF
J: TRBJ1-4; V: TRBV19; CDR3: CASSQNGQGEKLFF
J: TRBJ2-5; V: TRBV5-1; CDR3: CASSLDAGRAGETQYF
J: TRBJ2-1; V: TRBV5-1; CDR3: CASSLEAFTEQFF
J: TRBJ1-2; V: TRBV6-1; CDR3: CASSEAGFGYTF
J: TRBJ2-7; V: TRBV10-1; CDR3: CASSPRTSGYEQYF
J: TRBJ2-1; V: TRBV2; CDR3: CATHEWANEQFF
J: TRBJ1-2; V: TRBV7-8; CDR3: CASSLSSLYGYTF
J: TRBJ1-3; V: TRBV7-2; CDR3: CASGQDPNGNTIYF
J: TRBJ1-2; V: TRBV19; CDR3: CASSIQAQANYGYTF
J: TRBJ1-6; V: TRBV9; CDR3: CASSVGGAGNSPLHF
J: TRBJ1-1; V: TRBV6-4; CDR3: CASSAQKNTEAFF
J: TRBJ1-5; V: TRBV7-9; CDR3: CASSLDSLTNQPQHF